Listed here are 18 T cell receptor beta chains from one sample, sequenced in a study of T cells in Graves' hyperthyroidism and ophthalmopathy. What was amplified from RNA transcripts were TCR beta CDR3 regions. HTBI primers were used for first-round RT-PCR of the TCR CDR3. Using its own MiXCR run on the multiplex PCR reads, TCRdb lists one record per CDR3 protein. The table lists roughly 560,000 distinct CDR3 sequences, roughly 15% of them singletons. The sample was blood. These receptor sequences come from a woman between 35 and 50 years old with Graves' ophthalmopathy.

This clonotype has a handful of counts. This chain connects TRBV7-2 to TRBJ1-1; no definite D call. Germline loops: CDR1 SGHTA, CDR2 FQGNSA. This CDR3 is built from 16 residues. The ends were cut back, 0 bases at V and 3 bases at J, with 14 bases in the middle. The CDR3 nucleotides are TGTGCCAGCAGCTTAGCAAGCGGAGGGTGGGACACTGAAGCTTTCTTT. It translates to CASSLASGGWDTEAFF.

This chain uses TRBV12-3 or TRBV12-4 with TRBJ1-6, with 10 bases matching TRBD1. This CDR3 spans 15 amino acids. V was clipped by 6 bases and J by 8 bases; unmatched bases: 7. The CDR3 DNA reads TGTGCCAGCAGCATCCGGGACAGGGGTTATTCACCCCTCCACTTT. It encodes CASSIRDRGYSPLHF.

This clonotype was counted ten times or more. The gene calls are TRBV6-2 or TRBV6-3 and TRBJ1-5; no definite D call. The V and J ends lost 0 bases and 0 bases respectively, with 12 bases between them. Germline V gene sequence: CDR1 MNHEY, CDR2 SVGEGT. The CDR3 runs to 17 residues. The CDR3 coding sequence is TGTGCCAGCAGTTACTCGATATCAACGGATAGCAATCAGCCCCAGCATTTT. Protein product: CASSYSISTDSNQPQHF.

This clonotype was seen ten or more times. DNA for the CDR3: TGTGCCAGCCTACTAACCTCTGGAAACACCATATATTTT. Protein sequence: CASLLTSGNTIYF. The V gene is TRBV6-1, the J gene TRBJ1-3; D remains unclear. Germline loops: CDR1 MNHNS, CDR2 SASEGT. This CDR3 region has 13 residues. With 8 bases removed from V and 0 bases from J, the gap between germline ends came to 8 bases.

CDR3 in DNA: TGTGCCAGCAGACAAACCCGGGACAGGGGATGGCGGGAATCCTACGAGCAGTACTTC. As protein: CASRQTRDRGWRESYEQYF. V usage is TRBV6-2 or TRBV6-3 and J usage is TRBJ2-7, with 10 nucleotides matching TRBD1. CDR3 length equals 19 residues. J gave up 1 base and V 6 bases, and 18 bases lay outside the gene matches. Per germline, CDR1 MNHEY and CDR2 SVGEGT.

This clonotype has a count of ten or more. J is TRBJ2-7 and V is TRBV2; D is perhaps TRBD1 (7 bases). This CDR3 region has 14 residues. From germline, CDR1 is SNHLY and CDR2 FYNNEI. V was shortened by 6 bases and J by 3 bases, with 15 bases between the two germline ends. Written as DNA, the CDR3 is TGTGCCAGCAGAAGGCAGGGGGGATTCTACGAGCAGTACTTC. Amino acid sequence: CASRRQGGFYEQYF.

This clonotype was seen many times. This chain uses TRBV29-1 with TRBJ2-1; 8 nucleotides match TRBD2. With V trimmed by 1 base and J by 8 bases, 4 bases remained unmatched. This CDR3 comprises 13 residues. Germline loops: CDR1 SQVTM, CDR2 ANQGSEA. CDR3 nucleotide sequence: TGCAGCGTTGAAGTGGGACTAGTCGATGAGCAGTTCTTC. Its translation is CSVEVGLVDEQFF.

This clonotype was seen repeatedly, ten times or more. This sequence joins TRBV24-1 and TRBJ2-5; the D is unclear. This CDR3 is 13 amino acids long. CDR1 and CDR2 (germline): KGHDR, SFDVKD. Trimming took 5 bases from V and 5 from J, leaving 11 bases between them. Here the CDR3 reads CATSGSGLETQYF. Here the CDR3 DNA reads TGTGCCACCAGTGGTTCCGGGTTGGAGACCCAGTACTTC.

This clonotype was observed at least ten times. The chain has TRBV5-1 and TRBJ2-4, with D perhaps TRBD2 (5 bases). From germline, CDR1 is SGHRS and CDR2 YFSETQ. The CDR3 spans 15 residues. The germline V and J ends were trimmed by 2 bases and 2 bases, with 11 bases remaining between them. CDR3 in DNA: TGCGCCAGCAGCTTCGGGGAAGTAACCAAAAACATTCAGTACTTC. Amino acids: CASSFGEVTKNIQYF.

The rearrangement links TRBV27 to TRBJ2-2; D not resolved. Germline V gives CDR1 MNHEY, CDR2 SMNVEV (reference sequence). V was clipped by 5 bases and J by 6 bases, with 10 bases between them. The CDR3 length is 13 residues. The CDR3 loop reads CASSLPGAGELFF. CDR3 coding DNA: TGTGCCAGCAGTCTCCCGGGCGCCGGGGAGCTGTTTTTT.

This clonotype was seen repeatedly, ten times or more. The chain recombines TRBV20-1 with TRBJ1-2, with D possibly being TRBD1 (6 bases). CDR3 length: 12 amino acids. Per the germline V gene, CDR1 is DFQATT and CDR2 is SNEGSKA (reference sequence). V shed 5 bases and J shed 7 bases, with 14 bases lying between them. CDR3: CSAYTGTGGYTF. For the CDR3, the DNA is TGCAGTGCTTACACAGGGACGGGTGGCTACACCTTC.

There are many counts of this clonotype. The genes are TRBV6-2 or TRBV6-3 and TRBJ2-7, with TRBD2 matching 10 bases. CDR3 size: 14 residues. V shed 4 bases and J 7 bases; nucleotides not matched to a gene: 7. CDR1 is MNHEY and CDR2 is SVGEGT in the germline V gene. The CDR3 nucleotides are TGTGCCAGCAGTTTAGCGGGAGGTGAGCCAGAGCAGTACTTC. As protein: CASSLAGGEPEQYF.

This clonotype was recorded many times. The rearrangement uses TRBV28 and TRBJ2-7; the match to TRBD1 covers 11 bases. The V segment lost 6 bases and the J segment 7 bases; nucleotides outside the gene matches: 11. Germline V lookup: CDR1 MDHEN, CDR2 SYDVKM. This CDR3 has 15 residues. The CDR3 reads CASSLPGTGGIEQYF. CDR3 DNA: TGTGCCAGCAGCCTCCCCGGGACAGGGGGGATAGAGCAGTACTTC.

On this clonotype: A read error may produce the germline difference seen at one junction end. The CDR3 here is CASSFTLTDTQYF. In DNA form, the CDR3 reads TGTGCTAGCAGCTTCACCCTCACAGATACGCAGTATTTT. The rearrangement links TRBV7-7 to TRBJ2-3; no definite D call. The V gene's germline CDR1 is SSHAT and CDR2 FNYEAQ (reference sequence). This CDR3 has 13 amino acids.

This rearrangement joins TRBV6-1 to TRBJ2-7; tentatively, D is TRBD1 (5 bases). Trimming pared 5 bases from V and 2 bases from J, leaving 13 bases between. This CDR3 is 14 amino acids long. Germline V gene data show CDR1 as MNHNS and CDR2 as SASEGT. CDR3 sequence (DNA): TGTGCCAGCAGTCCACAACAGGTGACCTACGAGCAGTACTTC. This sequence encodes CASSPQQVTYEQYF.

This rearrangement joins TRBV6-2 or TRBV6-3 to TRBJ2-7; 7 positions agree with TRBD1. Looked up from germline, CDR1 is MNHEY and CDR2 is SVGEGT. V was clipped by 7 bases and J by 2 bases; unmatched bases: 11. There are 15 residues in the CDR3. The CDR3, as DNA: TGTGCCAGCACGCAGAGAGGGGGCGGCCCCTACGAGCAGTACTTC. This encodes CASTQRGGGPYEQYF.

The chain couples TRBV7-2 to TRBJ1-6; a weak D match, TRBD1 (5 bases). The V gene's germline CDR1 is SGHTA and CDR2 FQGNSA. Trimming removed 2 bases from V and 8 bases from J, with 13 bases in between. The CDR3 length is 15 residues. The chain's CDR3 is CASSLLRGGDSPLHF. As DNA, the CDR3 is TGTGCCAGCAGCTTATTGCGGGGGGGGGATTCACCCCTCCACTTT.

As to this clonotype: A much larger clone is a single base away; this may be a read error. It is likely a read error, because the conserved phenylalanine at the end of the CDR3 is missing. The chain recombines TRBV27 with TRBJ1-2; D is perhaps TRBD1 (5 bases). V was clipped by 4 bases and J by 4 bases, with 16 bases between them. The germline V gene has CDR1 MNHEY and CDR2 SMNVEV (reference sequence). This CDR3 comprises 15 residues. For the CDR3, the DNA is TGTGCCAGCAGTTCCAGACTCAGGAGGGGCTATGGCTACACCCTC. Encoded protein: CASSSRLRRGYGYTL.